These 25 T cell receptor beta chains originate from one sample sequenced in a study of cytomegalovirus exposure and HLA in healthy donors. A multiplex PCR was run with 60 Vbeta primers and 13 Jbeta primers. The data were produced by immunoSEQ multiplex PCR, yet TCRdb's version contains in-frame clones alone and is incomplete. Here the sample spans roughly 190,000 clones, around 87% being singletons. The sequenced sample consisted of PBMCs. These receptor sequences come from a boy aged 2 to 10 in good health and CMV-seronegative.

CDR3 region: CASRGQSTGKNIQYF. The CDR3 bases are TGTGCCAGCAGAGGACAGTCCACGGGCAAAAACATTCAGTACTTC. V usage is TRBV28 and J usage is TRBJ2-4; the D gene is possibly TRBD1 (6 bases). The germline gives CDR1 MDHEN, CDR2 SYDVKM. Trimming removed 6 bases at V and 3 bases at J, with 15 bases between. CDR3 size: 15 residues.

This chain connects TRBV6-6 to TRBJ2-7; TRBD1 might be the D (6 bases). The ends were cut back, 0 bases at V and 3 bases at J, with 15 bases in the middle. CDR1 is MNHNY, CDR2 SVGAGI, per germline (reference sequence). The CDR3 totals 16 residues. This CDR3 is CASSYSLGQRNYEQYF. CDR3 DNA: TGTGCCAGCAGTTACTCGCTTGGACAGAGAAACTACGAGCAGTACTTC.

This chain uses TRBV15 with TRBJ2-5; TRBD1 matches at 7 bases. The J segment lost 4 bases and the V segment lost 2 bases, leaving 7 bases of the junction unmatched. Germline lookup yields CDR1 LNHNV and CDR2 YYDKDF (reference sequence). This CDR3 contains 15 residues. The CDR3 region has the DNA TGTGCCACCAGCAGATGGGACAGACCGGGAGAGACCCAGTACTTC. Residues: CATSRWDRPGETQYF.

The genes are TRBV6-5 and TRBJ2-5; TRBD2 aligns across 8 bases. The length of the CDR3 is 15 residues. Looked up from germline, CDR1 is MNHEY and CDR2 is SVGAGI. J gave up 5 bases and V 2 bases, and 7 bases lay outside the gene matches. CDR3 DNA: TGTGCCAGCAGTTACAGCGGGAGTCTTCTGGAGACCCAGTACTTC. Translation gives CASSYSGSLLETQYF.

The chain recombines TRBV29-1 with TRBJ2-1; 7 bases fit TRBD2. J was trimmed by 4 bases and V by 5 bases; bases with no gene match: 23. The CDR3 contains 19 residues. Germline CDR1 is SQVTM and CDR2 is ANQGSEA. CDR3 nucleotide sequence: TGCAGCGTTAAATCCGGGCTAGCGGTTAACCTCGACAAGTACAATGAGCAGTTCTTC. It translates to CSVKSGLAVNLDKYNEQFF.

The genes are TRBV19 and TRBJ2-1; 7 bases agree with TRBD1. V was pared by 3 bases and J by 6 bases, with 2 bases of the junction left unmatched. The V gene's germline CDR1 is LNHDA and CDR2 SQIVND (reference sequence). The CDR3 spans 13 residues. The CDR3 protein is CASSINRGNEQFF. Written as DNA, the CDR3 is TGTGCCAGTAGTATCAACAGGGGCAATGAGCAGTTCTTC. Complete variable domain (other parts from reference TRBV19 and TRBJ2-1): DGGITQSPKYLFRKEGQNVTLSCEQNLNHDAMYWYRQDPGQGLRLIYYSQIVNDFQKGDIAEGYSVSREKKESFPLTVTSAQKNPTAFYLCASSINRGNEQFFGPGTRLTVL.

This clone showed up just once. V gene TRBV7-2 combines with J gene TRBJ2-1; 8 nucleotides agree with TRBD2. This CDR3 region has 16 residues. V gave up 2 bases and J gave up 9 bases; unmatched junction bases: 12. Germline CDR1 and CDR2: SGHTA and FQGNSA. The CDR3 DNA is TGTGCCAGCAGCTTATTCGTGGGACTAGGGGCCGGTGAGCAGTTCTTC. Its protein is CASSLFVGLGAGEQFF.

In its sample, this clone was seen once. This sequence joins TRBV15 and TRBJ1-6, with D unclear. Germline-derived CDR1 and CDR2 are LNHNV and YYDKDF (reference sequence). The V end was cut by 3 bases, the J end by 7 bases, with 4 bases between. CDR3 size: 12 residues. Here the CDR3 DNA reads TGTGCCACCAGCAGGAGCAATTCACCCCTCCACTTT. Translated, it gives CATSRSNSPLHF.

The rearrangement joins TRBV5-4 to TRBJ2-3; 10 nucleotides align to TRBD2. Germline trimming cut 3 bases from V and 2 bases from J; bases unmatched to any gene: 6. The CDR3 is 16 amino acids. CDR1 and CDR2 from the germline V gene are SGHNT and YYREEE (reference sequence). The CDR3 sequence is CASSWTSGLYTDTQYF. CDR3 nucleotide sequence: TGTGCCAGCAGCTGGACTAGCGGCTTATACACAGATACGCAGTATTTT.

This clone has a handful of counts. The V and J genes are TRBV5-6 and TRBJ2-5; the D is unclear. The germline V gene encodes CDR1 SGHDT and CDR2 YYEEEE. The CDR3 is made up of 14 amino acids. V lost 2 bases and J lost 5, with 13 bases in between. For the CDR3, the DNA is TGTGCCAGCAGCTTACTAAAGTTTGAGGAGACCCAGTACTTC. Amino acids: CASSLLKFEETQYF.

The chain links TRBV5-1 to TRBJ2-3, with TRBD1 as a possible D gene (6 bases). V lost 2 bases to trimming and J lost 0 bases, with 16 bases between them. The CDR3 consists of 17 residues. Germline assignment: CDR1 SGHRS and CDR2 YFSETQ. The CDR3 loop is CASSFGGPGTSTDTQYF. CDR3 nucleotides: TGCGCCAGCAGCTTTGGGGGCCCGGGCACTAGCACAGATACGCAGTATTTT.

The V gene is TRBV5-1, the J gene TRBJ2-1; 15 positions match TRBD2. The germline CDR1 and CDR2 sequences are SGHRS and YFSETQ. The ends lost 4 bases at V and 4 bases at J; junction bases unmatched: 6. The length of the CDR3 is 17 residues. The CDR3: CASSTGTSGGLYNEQFF. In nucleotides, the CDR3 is TGCGCCAGCAGCACAGGGACTAGCGGGGGGCTATACAATGAGCAGTTCTTC.

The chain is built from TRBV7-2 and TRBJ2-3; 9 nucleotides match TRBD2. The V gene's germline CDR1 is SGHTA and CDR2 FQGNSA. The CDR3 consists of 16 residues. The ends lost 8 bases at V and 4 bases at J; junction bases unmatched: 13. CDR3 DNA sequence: TGTGCCAGCGGCCATTGGGGGCGGGGGGGTGCAGATACGCAGTATTTT. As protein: CASGHWGRGGADTQYF.

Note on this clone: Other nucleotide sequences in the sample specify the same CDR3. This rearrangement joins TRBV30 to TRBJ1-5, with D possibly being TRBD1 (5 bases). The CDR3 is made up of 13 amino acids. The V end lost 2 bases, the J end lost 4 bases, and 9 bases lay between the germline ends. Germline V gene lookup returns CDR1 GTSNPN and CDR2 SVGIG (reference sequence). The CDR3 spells CAWSPGGNQPQHF. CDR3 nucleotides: TGTGCCTGGAGTCCGGGGGGGAATCAGCCCCAGCATTTT.

CDR3 bases: TGTGCCAGTGGGCCGCGGGGGGGCCTAACTACGCAGTATTTT. Protein: CASGPRGGLTTQYF. The V and J genes are TRBV2 and TRBJ2-3, with TRBD2 matching 9 bases. The germline CDR1 and CDR2 sequences are SNHLY and FYNNEI. Trimming at V came to 9 bases and at J to 8 bases, leaving 12 bases not matched to a gene. The CDR3 extends over 14 amino acids. The full variable domain, its missing parts supplied by reference TRBV2 and TRBJ2-3, is EPEVTQTPSHQVTQMGQEVILRCVPISNHLYFYWYRQILGQKVEFLVSFYNNEISEKSEIFDDQFSVERPDGSNFTLKIRSTKLEDSAMYFCASGPRGGLTTQYFGPGTRLTVL.

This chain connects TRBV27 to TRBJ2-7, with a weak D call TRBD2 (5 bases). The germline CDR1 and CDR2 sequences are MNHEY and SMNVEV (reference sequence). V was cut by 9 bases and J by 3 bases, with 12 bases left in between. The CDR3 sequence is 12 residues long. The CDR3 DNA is TGTGCCAGTCGAACGGGAAGCTACGAGCAGTACTTC. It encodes CASRTGSYEQYF.

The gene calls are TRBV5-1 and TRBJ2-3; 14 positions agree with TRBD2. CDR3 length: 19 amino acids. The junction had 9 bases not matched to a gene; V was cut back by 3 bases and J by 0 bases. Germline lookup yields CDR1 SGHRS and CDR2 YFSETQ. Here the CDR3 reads CASSSGLAGGSSSTDTQYF. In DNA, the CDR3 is TGCGCCAGCAGCTCCGGACTAGCGGGGGGCTCATCTAGCACAGATACGCAGTATTTT. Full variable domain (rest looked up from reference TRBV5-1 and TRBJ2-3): KAGVTQTPRYLIKTRGQQVTLSCSPISGHRSVSWYQQTPGQGLQFLFEYFSETQRNKGNFPGRFSGRQFSNSRSEMNVSTLELGDSALYLCASSSGLAGGSSSTDTQYFGPGTRLTVL.

The CDR3 protein is CATRPHGNTIYF. CDR3 DNA: TGTGCCACCAGACCACATGGAAACACCATATATTTT. The chain is built from TRBV6-5 and TRBJ1-3; D is undetermined. The germline V gene encodes CDR1 MNHEY and CDR2 SVGAGI. Trimming took 10 bases from V and 3 from J, leaving 10 bases between them. The CDR3 spans 12 residues.

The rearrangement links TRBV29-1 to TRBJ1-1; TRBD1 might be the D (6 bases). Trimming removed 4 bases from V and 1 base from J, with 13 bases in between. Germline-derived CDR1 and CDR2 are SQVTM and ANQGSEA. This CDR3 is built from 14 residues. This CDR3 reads CSVARDIKNTEAFF. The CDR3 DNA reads TGCAGCGTTGCCCGGGACATTAAGAACACTGAAGCTTTCTTT. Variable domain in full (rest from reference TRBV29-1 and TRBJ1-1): SAVISQKPSRDICQRGTSLTIQCQVDSQVTMMFWYRQQPGQSLTLIATANQGSEATYESGFVIDKFPISRPNLTFSTLTVSNMSPEDSSIYLCSVARDIKNTEAFFGQGTRLTVV.

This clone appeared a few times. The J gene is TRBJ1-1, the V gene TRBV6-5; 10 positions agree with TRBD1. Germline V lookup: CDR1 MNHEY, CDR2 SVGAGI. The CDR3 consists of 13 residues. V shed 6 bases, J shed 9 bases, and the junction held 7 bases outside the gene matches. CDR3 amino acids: CASRLGQGEKAFF. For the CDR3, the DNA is TGTGCCAGCAGACTCGGACAGGGGGAGAAAGCTTTCTTT.

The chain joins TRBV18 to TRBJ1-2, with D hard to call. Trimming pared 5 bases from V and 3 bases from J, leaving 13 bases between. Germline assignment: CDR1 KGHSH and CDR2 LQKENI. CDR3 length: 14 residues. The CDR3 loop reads CASSEDVRDYGYTF. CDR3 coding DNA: TGTGCCAGCTCAGAAGATGTGCGGGACTATGGCTACACCTTC.

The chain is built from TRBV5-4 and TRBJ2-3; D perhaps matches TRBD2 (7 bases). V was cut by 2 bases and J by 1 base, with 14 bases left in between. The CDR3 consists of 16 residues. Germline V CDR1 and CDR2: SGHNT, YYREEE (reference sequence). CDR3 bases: TGTGCCAGCAGCTTCCCTAAGGGGGGGGGCACAGATACGCAGTATTTT. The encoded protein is CASSFPKGGGTDTQYF.

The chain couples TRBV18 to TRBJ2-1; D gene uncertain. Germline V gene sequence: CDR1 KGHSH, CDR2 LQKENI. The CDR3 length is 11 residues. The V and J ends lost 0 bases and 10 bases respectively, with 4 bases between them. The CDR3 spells CASSPPGEQFF. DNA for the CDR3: TGTGCCAGCTCACCACCGGGCGAGCAGTTCTTC.

The CDR3 protein is CAISLGGGRNTEAFF. The CDR3 region has the DNA TGTGCCATCAGCTTAGGAGGAGGTAGGAACACTGAAGCTTTCTTT. The V and J genes are TRBV10-3 and TRBJ1-1, with no clear D. Germline loops: CDR1 ENHRY, CDR2 SYGVKD. The CDR3 has 15 amino acids. V gave up 6 bases and J gave up 1 base, with 15 bases separating them.

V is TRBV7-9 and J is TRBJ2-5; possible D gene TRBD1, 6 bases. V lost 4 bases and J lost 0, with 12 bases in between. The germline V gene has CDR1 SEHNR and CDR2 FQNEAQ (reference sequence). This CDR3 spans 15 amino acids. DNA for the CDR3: TGTGCCAGCAGCTCAGCTAGACAGGACCAAGAGACCCAGTACTTC. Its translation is CASSSARQDQETQYF.